This T cell receptor beta chain was profiled in a study of T cells in Graves' hyperthyroidism and ophthalmopathy. On the study more broadly: Upon initial diagnosis and before any treatment, peripheral blood was collected.

A note on this clonotype: Antigen: not known.

Study-wide results and limits: Blood also contained most expanded thyroid clonotypes above 0.001.

Amplification of TCR beta CDR3 regions was performed using RNA transcripts as template. An initial round of RT-PCR targeting the TCR CDR3 relied on the HTBI primer set. TCRdb independently ran MiXCR on the multiplex PCR reads; one entry per CDR3 protein. The top ten hold around a third of the sample, which has 300,000 to 350,000 distinct CDR3 sequences, roughly 15% seen once. Those patients with uncontrolled infection, other autoimmune disease, pregnancy or lactation were excluded. Sequencing was carried out using blood. The receptor was isolated from a man aged 25-45 years with Graves' hyperthyroidism.

In nucleotides, the CDR3 is TGTGCCAGCAGCGAATATAGCTCCTACAATGAGCAGTTCTTC. Translating gives CASSEYSSYNEQFF. J is TRBJ2-1 and V is TRBV27; D is ambiguous. V was trimmed by 6 bases and J by 0 bases, leaving 9 bases between them. The CDR3 is 14 amino acids. Germline CDR1 MNHEY, CDR2 SMNVEV (reference sequence).